What follows is one TCR beta chain and its context. Its antigen is currently unknown. TCRdb reprocessed the 5' RACE reads via MiXCR and lists one record per CDR3 protein. Of about 470,000 distinct CDR3 sequences listed, around a quarter are singletons. Per germline, CDR1 SGHVS and CDR2 FNYEAQ. The V segment lost 1 base and the J segment 3 bases; nucleotides outside the gene matches: 4. CDR3 length: 15 residues. These data come from a study of T-cell memory formation after mild COVID-19. Across the whole study: Clusters of TCRs were largely donor specific. Findings and limits, study-wide: Some clones that responded were present in memory (sampled pre-infection), which suggests cross-reactive memory joined. Largely, contracting CD4+ clones fell within CM and EM, and contracting CD8+ clones within EMRA. Contracting clones, day 15 to 85, had balanced CD4/CD8, and later expanders favored CD4+.

This sequence originates from an adult woman who had mild COVID-19 (a few samples of this study predate the infection). Cell type and time point are not known. The rearrangement joins TRBV7-6 to TRBJ2-7; 9 bases line up with TRBD1. The source material was PBMCs or a T cell subset sorted from them (not recorded which). The CDR3 DNA sequence: TGTGCCAGCAGCTTAGGGGACAGGGTGAGCTACGAGCAGTACTTC. It encodes CASSLGDRVSYEQYF.